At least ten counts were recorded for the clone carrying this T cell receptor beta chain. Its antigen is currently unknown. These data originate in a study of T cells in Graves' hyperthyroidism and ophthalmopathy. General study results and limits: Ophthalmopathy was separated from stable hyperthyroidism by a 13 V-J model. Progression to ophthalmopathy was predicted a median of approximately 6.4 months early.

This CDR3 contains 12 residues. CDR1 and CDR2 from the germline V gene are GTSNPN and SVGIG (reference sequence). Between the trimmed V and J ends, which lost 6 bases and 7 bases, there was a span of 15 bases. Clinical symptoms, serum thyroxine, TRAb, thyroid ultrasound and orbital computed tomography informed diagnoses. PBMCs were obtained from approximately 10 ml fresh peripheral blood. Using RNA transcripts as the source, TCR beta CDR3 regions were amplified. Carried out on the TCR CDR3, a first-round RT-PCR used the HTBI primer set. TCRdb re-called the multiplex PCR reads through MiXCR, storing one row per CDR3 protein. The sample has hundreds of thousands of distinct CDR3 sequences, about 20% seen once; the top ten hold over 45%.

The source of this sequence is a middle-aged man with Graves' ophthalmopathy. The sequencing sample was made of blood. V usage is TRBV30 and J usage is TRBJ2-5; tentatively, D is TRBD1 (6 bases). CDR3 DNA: TGTGCCTGCCGAAAGGGGACAATGACCCAGTACTTC. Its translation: CACRKGTMTQYF.